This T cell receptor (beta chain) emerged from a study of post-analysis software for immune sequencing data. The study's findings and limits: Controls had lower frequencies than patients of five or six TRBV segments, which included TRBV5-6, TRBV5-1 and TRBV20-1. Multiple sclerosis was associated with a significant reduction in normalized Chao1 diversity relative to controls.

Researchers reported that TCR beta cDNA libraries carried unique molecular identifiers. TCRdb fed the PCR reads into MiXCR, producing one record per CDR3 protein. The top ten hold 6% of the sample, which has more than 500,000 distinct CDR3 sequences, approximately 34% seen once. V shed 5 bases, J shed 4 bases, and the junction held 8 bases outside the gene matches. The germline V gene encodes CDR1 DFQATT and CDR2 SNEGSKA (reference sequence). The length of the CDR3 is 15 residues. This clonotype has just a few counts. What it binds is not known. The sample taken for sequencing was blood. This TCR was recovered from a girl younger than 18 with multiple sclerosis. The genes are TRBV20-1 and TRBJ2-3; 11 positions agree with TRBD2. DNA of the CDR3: TGCAGTGCTCCGACTAGCGGGGTTTTGGCAGATACGCAGTATTTT. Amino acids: CSAPTSGVLADTQYF.